This TCR beta chain was retrieved from a study of CD8 T cells in ankylosing spondylitis. Findings of the study overall: Disease-linked clones reportedly concentrated significantly in matched ankylosing spondylitis synovial fluid. In ankylosing spondylitis blood, a motif of fewer than 10 highly homologous TCR beta variants appeared characteristic.

TCRdb used MiXCR to reprocess the 5' RACE reads, holding one entry per CDR3 protein. Seen here are 150,000 to 200,000 distinct CDR3 sequences, around a tenth observed once, and the top ten hold 25% to 30%. This clonotype was seen at least ten times. Its antigen is currently unknown. In germline, CDR1 is MDHEN, CDR2 SYDVKM. The ends were cut back, 5 bases at V and 4 bases at J, with 14 bases in the middle. The CDR3 has 14 amino acids. The specimen sequenced was blood, either unsorted or a sorted T cell fraction (not recorded which). This chain joins TRBV28 and TRBJ1-1, with D possibly matching TRBD1 (5 bases). The sequence came from a male donor with ankylosing spondylitis or in good health (not recorded which). The CDR3 loop is CASSPGGRGTEAFF. The CDR3 bases are TGTGCCAGCAGTCCCGGGGGGAGGGGCACTGAAGCTTTCTTT.